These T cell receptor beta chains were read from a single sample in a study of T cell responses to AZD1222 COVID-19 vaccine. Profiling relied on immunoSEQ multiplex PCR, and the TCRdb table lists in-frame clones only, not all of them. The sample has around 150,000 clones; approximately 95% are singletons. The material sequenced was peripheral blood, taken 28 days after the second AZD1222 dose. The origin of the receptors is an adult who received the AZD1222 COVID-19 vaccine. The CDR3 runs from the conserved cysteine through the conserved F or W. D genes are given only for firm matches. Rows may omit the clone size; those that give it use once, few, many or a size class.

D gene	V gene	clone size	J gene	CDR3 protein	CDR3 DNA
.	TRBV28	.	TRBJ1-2	CASSSEGYDLNYGYTF	TGTGCCAGCAGTTCCGAGGGCTACGACTTGAACTATGGCTACACCTTC
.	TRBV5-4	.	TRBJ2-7	CASSLIWGQGAYEQYF	TGTGCCAGCAGCCTTATTTGGGGGCAGGGAGCCTACGAGCAGTACTTC
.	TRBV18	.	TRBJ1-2	CASSPGDNYGYTF	TGTGCCAGCTCACCAGGCGATAACTATGGCTACACCTTC
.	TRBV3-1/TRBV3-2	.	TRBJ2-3	CASRSTGTDTQYF	TGTGCCAGCAGGTCGACAGGCACAGATACGCAGTATTTT
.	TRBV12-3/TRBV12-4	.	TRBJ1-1	CASSFTRGTEAFF	TGTGCCAGCAGTTTTACCCGGGGCACTGAAGCTTTCTTT
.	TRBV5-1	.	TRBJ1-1	CASSLSGRGGTTEAFF	TGCGCCAGCAGCTTGTCCGGCAGGGGTGGTACCACTGAAGCTTTCTTT
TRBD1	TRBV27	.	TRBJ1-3	CASSFRGPGNTIYF	TGTGCCAGCAGTTTCAGGGGGCCTGGAAACACCATATATTTT
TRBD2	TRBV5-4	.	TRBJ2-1	CASSPWVQRGRVEQFF	TGTGCCAGCAGCCCATGGGTCCAGCGGGGTCGAGTTGAGCAGTTCTTC
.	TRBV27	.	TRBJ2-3	CASSSSRTDTQYF	TGTGCCAGCAGTTCCAGCCGCACAGATACGCAGTATTTT
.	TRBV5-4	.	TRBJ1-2	CASSSPGSRGVHGYTF	TGTGCCAGCAGCTCACCCGGGTCCCGTGGGGTGCATGGCTACACCTTC
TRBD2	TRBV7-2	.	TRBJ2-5	CASSQQRGSETQYF	TGTGCCAGCAGCCAGCAGCGGGGTAGCGAGACCCAGTACTTC
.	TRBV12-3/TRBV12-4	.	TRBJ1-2	CASSLERLYGYTF	TGTGCCAGCAGTTTAGAAAGGCTCTATGGCTACACCTTC
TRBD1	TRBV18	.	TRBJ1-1	CASSSIQGISEAFF	TGTGCCAGCTCATCAATACAGGGGATCTCTGAAGCTTTCTTT
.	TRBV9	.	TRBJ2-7	CASSGKGQEQYF	TGTGCCAGCAGCGGGAAGGGCCAGGAGCAGTACTTC
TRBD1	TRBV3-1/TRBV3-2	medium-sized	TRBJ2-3	CASSPTGATQYF	TGTGCCAGCAGCCCGACAGGGGCCACGCAGTATTTT
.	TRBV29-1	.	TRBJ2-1	CSVEDPRSQYNEQFF	TGCAGCGTTGAAGATCCCCGAAGTCAATACAATGAGCAGTTCTTC